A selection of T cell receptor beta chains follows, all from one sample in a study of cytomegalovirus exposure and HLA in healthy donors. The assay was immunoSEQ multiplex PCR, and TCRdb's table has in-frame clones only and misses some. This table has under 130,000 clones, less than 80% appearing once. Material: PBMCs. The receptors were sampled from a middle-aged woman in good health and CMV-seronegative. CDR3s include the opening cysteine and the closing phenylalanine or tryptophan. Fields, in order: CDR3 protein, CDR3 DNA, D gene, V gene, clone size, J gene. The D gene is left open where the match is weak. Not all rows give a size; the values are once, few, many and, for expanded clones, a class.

CDR3 protein: CSVSQRGGTDTQYF; CDR3 DNA: TGCAGCGTTTCCCAGCGGGGGGGCACAGATACGCAGTATTTT; D gene: TRBD2; V gene: TRBV29-1; clone size: NA; J gene: TRBJ2-3
CDR3 protein: CASRDSVNTGELFF; CDR3 DNA: TGTGCCAGCCGCGACTCAGTGAACACCGGGGAGCTGTTTTTT; D gene: NA; V gene: TRBV7-9; clone size: NA; J gene: TRBJ2-2
CDR3 protein: CASSQDYREYGYTF; CDR3 DNA: TGTGCCAGCAGCCAAGACTACAGGGAATATGGCTACACCTTC; D gene: NA; V gene: TRBV4-2; clone size: NA; J gene: TRBJ1-2
CDR3 protein: CASSQENSGELYEQYF; CDR3 DNA: TGCGCCAGCAGCCAAGAGAATAGCGGGGAGTTGTACGAGCAGTACTTC; D gene: TRBD2; V gene: TRBV4-1; clone size: NA; J gene: TRBJ2-7
CDR3 protein: CASSLFGQPVNQPQHF; CDR3 DNA: TGTGCCAGCAGCCTATTCGGACAGCCCGTTAATCAGCCCCAGCATTTT; D gene: NA; V gene: TRBV7-8; clone size: few; J gene: TRBJ1-5
CDR3 protein: CASSRDRASYEQYF; CDR3 DNA: TGTGCCAGCAGCCGGGACAGGGCGTCCTACGAGCAGTACTTC; D gene: TRBD1; V gene: TRBV7-2; clone size: once; J gene: TRBJ2-7
CDR3 protein: CASSNTGGSYGYTF; CDR3 DNA: TGTGCCAGCAGCAATACAGGGGGCAGCTATGGCTACACCTTC; D gene: TRBD1; V gene: TRBV9; clone size: NA; J gene: TRBJ1-2
CDR3 protein: CSADEGVGDTQYF; CDR3 DNA: TGCAGCGCAGATGAGGGAGTTGGAGATACGCAGTATTTT; D gene: NA; V gene: TRBV29-1; clone size: NA; J gene: TRBJ2-3
CDR3 protein: CASSSRTALDTQYF; CDR3 DNA: TGTGCCAGCAGCTCGAGGACTGCCTTGGATACGCAGTATTTT; D gene: NA; V gene: TRBV9; clone size: NA; J gene: TRBJ2-3
CDR3 protein: CASSITGTSAGELFF; CDR3 DNA: TGTGCCAGTAGTATAACCGGGACTAGCGCCGGGGAGCTGTTTTTT; D gene: TRBD2; V gene: TRBV19; clone size: NA; J gene: TRBJ2-2
CDR3 protein: CASSEIQGGQETQYF; CDR3 DNA: TGTGCCAGCAGTGAGATCCAAGGGGGCCAAGAGACCCAGTACTTC; D gene: NA; V gene: TRBV2; clone size: NA; J gene: TRBJ2-5
CDR3 protein: CASSLLQGEKLFF; CDR3 DNA: TGCGCCAGCAGCTTGCTCCAGGGTGAAAAACTGTTTTTT; D gene: NA; V gene: TRBV5-1; clone size: NA; J gene: TRBJ1-4
CDR3 protein: CASSPDTFLHF; CDR3 DNA: TGTGCCAGCAGTCCCGACACCTTCCTCCACTTT; D gene: NA; V gene: TRBV28; clone size: NA; J gene: TRBJ1-6
CDR3 protein: CANRTWRNEQFF; CDR3 DNA: TGTGCCAACCGGACGTGGAGGAATGAGCAGTTCTTC; D gene: NA; V gene: TRBV15; clone size: NA; J gene: TRBJ2-1
CDR3 protein: CASSSLNRGGNTEAFF; CDR3 DNA: TGTGCCAGCAGCTCCCTTAACAGGGGGGGAAACACTGAAGCTTTCTTT; D gene: TRBD1; V gene: TRBV5-6; clone size: NA; J gene: TRBJ1-1
CDR3 protein: CASSGGGRGVAGNTIYF; CDR3 DNA: TGTGCCAGCAGTGGGGGCGGCAGGGGGGTTGCTGGAAACACCATATATTTT; D gene: TRBD1; V gene: TRBV2; clone size: few; J gene: TRBJ1-3
CDR3 protein: CASSGASGTYNEQFF; CDR3 DNA: TGCGCCAGCAGTGGGGCTAGCGGGACCTACAATGAGCAGTTCTTC; D gene: TRBD2; V gene: TRBV10-1; clone size: NA; J gene: TRBJ2-1
CDR3 protein: CASSLAGNTDTQYF; CDR3 DNA: TGTGCCAGCAGCTTAGCGGGGAACACAGATACGCAGTATTTT; D gene: NA; V gene: TRBV11-3; clone size: few; J gene: TRBJ2-3
CDR3 protein: CAWSNPWTVNTEAFF; CDR3 DNA: TGTGCCTGGAGCAACCCCTGGACAGTGAACACTGAAGCTTTCTTT; D gene: NA; V gene: TRBV30; clone size: NA; J gene: TRBJ1-1
CDR3 protein: CASSWTGSTDTQYF; CDR3 DNA: TGTGCCAGCAGCTGGACAGGGAGCACAGATACGCAGTATTTT; D gene: TRBD1; V gene: TRBV7-2; clone size: NA; J gene: TRBJ2-3
CDR3 protein: CASSPAPGQASGYGYTF; CDR3 DNA: TGTGCCAGCAGTCCGGCACCGGGACAGGCTTCGGGCTATGGCTACACCTTC; D gene: TRBD1; V gene: TRBV7-2; clone size: few; J gene: TRBJ1-2
CDR3 protein: CASSEVRGASYEQYF; CDR3 DNA: TGTGCCAGCAGTGAAGTCCGGGGAGCCTCCTACGAGCAGTACTTC; D gene: NA; V gene: TRBV2; clone size: NA; J gene: TRBJ2-7
CDR3 protein: CASSSFRGRVTQYF; CDR3 DNA: TGTGCCAGCAGCTCATTCAGGGGGCGAGTGACCCAGTACTTC; D gene: TRBD1; V gene: TRBV11-2; clone size: NA; J gene: TRBJ2-5
CDR3 protein: CASSVAAGGLTYEQFF; CDR3 DNA: TGTGCCAGCAGCGTTGCGGCGGGAGGGTTAACCTATGAGCAGTTCTTC; D gene: TRBD2; V gene: TRBV9; clone size: NA; J gene: TRBJ2-1
CDR3 protein: CVWSSGQAANYGYTF; CDR3 DNA: TGTGTCTGGAGTTCGGGACAGGCAGCCAACTATGGCTACACCTTC; D gene: TRBD1; V gene: TRBV30; clone size: NA; J gene: TRBJ1-2
CDR3 protein: CASSPDIPPYEQYF; CDR3 DNA: TGTGCCAGCAGTCCAGACATCCCTCCTTACGAGCAGTACTTC; D gene: NA; V gene: TRBV6-6; clone size: few; J gene: TRBJ2-7
CDR3 protein: CASSLDYNRGPYNEQFF; CDR3 DNA: TGTGCCAGCAGCTTAGATTATAACAGGGGGCCCTACAATGAGCAGTTCTTC; D gene: TRBD1; V gene: TRBV7-9; clone size: NA; J gene: TRBJ2-1
CDR3 protein: CASSQGAKGGFGEAFF; CDR3 DNA: TGCGCCAGCAGCCAAGGGGCCAAAGGGGGATTCGGTGAGGCTTTCTTT; D gene: NA; V gene: TRBV4-1; clone size: NA; J gene: TRBJ1-1
CDR3 protein: CASSLNGQGEKLFF; CDR3 DNA: TGTGCCAGCAGTTTAAATGGGCAGGGTGAAAAACTGTTTTTT; D gene: NA; V gene: TRBV27; clone size: NA; J gene: TRBJ1-4
CDR3 protein: CASSQLTSTYEQYF; CDR3 DNA: TGCGCCAGCAGCCAACTAACTAGTACCTACGAGCAGTACTTC; D gene: NA; V gene: TRBV4-3; clone size: few; J gene: TRBJ2-7
CDR3 protein: CASTTGQGYEQYF; CDR3 DNA: TGTGCCAGCACGACGGGACAGGGATACGAGCAGTACTTC; D gene: TRBD1; V gene: TRBV7-2; clone size: NA; J gene: TRBJ2-7
CDR3 protein: CASSPLAAYNEQFF; CDR3 DNA: TGTGCCAGCAGCCCACTAGCGGCTTACAATGAGCAGTTCTTC; D gene: TRBD2; V gene: TRBV7-9; clone size: NA; J gene: TRBJ2-1
CDR3 protein: CASSLAGGNIQYF; CDR3 DNA: TGTGCCAGCAGCTTGGCGGGGGGGAACATTCAGTACTTC; D gene: TRBD2; V gene: TRBV7-2; clone size: NA; J gene: TRBJ2-4
CDR3 protein: CASSPTGDYGYTF; CDR3 DNA: TGTGCCAGCAGCCCGACAGGAGACTATGGCTACACCTTC; D gene: NA; V gene: TRBV11-2; clone size: NA; J gene: TRBJ1-2
CDR3 protein: CASTRDRVEKLFF; CDR3 DNA: TGTGCCAGCACCCGGGACAGGGTAGAAAAACTGTTTTTT; D gene: TRBD1; V gene: TRBV6-6; clone size: NA; J gene: TRBJ1-4
CDR3 protein: CASSPGTGRVGVQPQHF; CDR3 DNA: TGTGCCAGCAGCCCGGGGACAGGGAGGGTCGGGGTTCAGCCCCAGCATTTT; D gene: TRBD1; V gene: TRBV7-2; clone size: NA; J gene: TRBJ1-5
CDR3 protein: CATHRERNEQFF; CDR3 DNA: TGTGCCACACATAGGGAGAGGAATGAGCAGTTCTTC; D gene: NA; V gene: TRBV28; clone size: NA; J gene: TRBJ2-1
CDR3 protein: CASSRAGGTYEQYF; CDR3 DNA: TGTGCCAGCTCCCGAGCGGGAGGGACCTACGAGCAGTACTTC; D gene: TRBD2; V gene: TRBV7-9; clone size: once; J gene: TRBJ2-7
CDR3 protein: CASSLATYNEQFF; CDR3 DNA: TGTGCCAGCAGCTTGGCCACCTACAATGAGCAGTTCTTC; D gene: NA; V gene: TRBV5-6; clone size: once; J gene: TRBJ2-1
CDR3 protein: CACDPGGGSERGEQYF; CDR3 DNA: TGTGCCTGCGACCCGGGGGGGGGCTCCGAGAGGGGCGAGCAGTACTTC; D gene: TRBD2; V gene: TRBV30; clone size: few; J gene: TRBJ2-7
CDR3 protein: CASSPRGGDNEQFF; CDR3 DNA: TGTGCCAGCAGCCCGCGGGGCGGGGACAATGAGCAGTTCTTC; D gene: NA; V gene: TRBV4-2; clone size: NA; J gene: TRBJ2-1
CDR3 protein: CASTRTGTNYGYTF; CDR3 DNA: TGTGCCAGCACCCGGACTGGAACTAACTATGGCTACACCTTC; D gene: NA; V gene: TRBV6-5; clone size: NA; J gene: TRBJ1-2
CDR3 protein: CASSEVGRQRSSYEQYF; CDR3 DNA: TGTGCCAGCAGTGAAGTAGGGAGACAAAGGAGCTCCTACGAGCAGTACTTC; D gene: NA; V gene: TRBV6-1; clone size: once; J gene: TRBJ2-7
CDR3 protein: CSVGLRDRGHTEAFF; CDR3 DNA: TGCAGCGTCGGCCTGCGCGACAGGGGCCACACTGAAGCTTTCTTT; D gene: TRBD1; V gene: TRBV29-1; clone size: NA; J gene: TRBJ1-1
CDR3 protein: CSVRTGDSNQPQHF; CDR3 DNA: TGCAGCGTCCGGACAGGGGATAGCAATCAGCCCCAGCATTTT; D gene: TRBD1; V gene: TRBV29-1; clone size: NA; J gene: TRBJ1-5
CDR3 protein: CASSIPGLATYEQYF; CDR3 DNA: TGTGCCAGCAGCATACCGGGACTAGCGACCTACGAGCAGTACTTC; D gene: TRBD2; V gene: TRBV5-4; clone size: few; J gene: TRBJ2-7
CDR3 protein: CASSVPAAGGTNEQFF; CDR3 DNA: TGTGCCAGCAGCGTCCCGGCAGCGGGAGGTACCAATGAGCAGTTCTTC; D gene: TRBD2; V gene: TRBV9; clone size: NA; J gene: TRBJ2-1
CDR3 protein: CATSVAGLGGTQYF; CDR3 DNA: TGTGCCACCAGCGTAGCCGGGCTCGGGGGGACCCAGTACTTC; D gene: NA; V gene: TRBV15; clone size: NA; J gene: TRBJ2-5
CDR3 protein: CASSLARDQETQYF; CDR3 DNA: TGTGCCAGCAGCTTAGCCCGGGACCAAGAGACCCAGTACTTC; D gene: NA; V gene: TRBV7-9; clone size: NA; J gene: TRBJ2-5
CDR3 protein: CASSARLAVAYNEQFF; CDR3 DNA: TGTGCCAGCAGCGCCAGACTAGCGGTGGCCTACAATGAGCAGTTCTTC; D gene: TRBD2; V gene: TRBV7-2; clone size: NA; J gene: TRBJ2-1
CDR3 protein: CASSLGNRGFYGYTF; CDR3 DNA: TGTGCCAGCAGTTTAGGGAACAGGGGTTTCTATGGCTACACCTTC; D gene: TRBD1; V gene: TRBV28; clone size: NA; J gene: TRBJ1-2
CDR3 protein: CASSPSGRANEQFF; CDR3 DNA: TGTGCCAGCAGCCCTAGCGGGAGGGCGAATGAGCAGTTCTTC; D gene: TRBD2; V gene: TRBV7-2; clone size: NA; J gene: TRBJ2-1
CDR3 protein: CASSPRQGTNTEAFF; CDR3 DNA: TGTGCCAGCAGCCCTCGACAGGGAACGAACACTGAAGCTTTCTTT; D gene: TRBD1; V gene: TRBV7-8; clone size: NA; J gene: TRBJ1-1